What follows are 11 T cell receptor beta chains derived from one specimen sequenced in a study of T cell repertoires in cytomegalovirus infection. TCRdb re-analysed the reads in MiXCR, keeping a single row per CDR3 protein. The repertoire consists of tens of thousands of distinct CDR3 sequences, with 20% to 30% occurring once and the leading ten covering about half. The antigens for these receptors are not known. The sample in question was CD8+ T cells from cultured PBMCs, obtained from culture after CMV antigen stimulation. These receptors all stem from a human donor in good health (CMV status not recorded). Some clones in this sample may be carry-over from other donors' samples.

In this sample, this clonotype turned up a few times. The J gene is TRBJ2-1, the V gene TRBV11-2; 9 bases agree with TRBD1. The CDR3 is 15 amino acids. Per germline, CDR1 SGHAT and CDR2 FQNNGV. V shed 6 bases, J shed 4 bases, and the junction held 7 bases outside the gene matches. CDR3 loop: CASRGQGRAYNEQFF. In DNA form, the CDR3 reads TGTGCCAGCAGGGGACAGGGACGAGCGTACAATGAGCAGTTCTTC.

This clonotype was observed a handful of times. The chain has TRBV27 and TRBJ2-3; 8 bases line up with TRBD2. The CDR3 is 15 amino acids. The V gene's germline CDR1 is MNHEY and CDR2 SMNVEV (reference sequence). V shed 6 bases and J 6 bases; nucleotides not matched to a gene: 11. This CDR3 is CASSPQIAGSDTQYF. The CDR3 region has the DNA TGTGCCAGCAGCCCCCAGATAGCGGGGAGTGATACGCAGTATTTT.

A few counts support this clonotype. The chain carries TRBV12-3 or TRBV12-4 and TRBJ1-2; D remains unclear. The CDR3 length is 17 residues. Trimming left V 2 bases short and J 1 base short, with 17 bases between. The CDR3 region is CASSLRLSSSLNYGYTF. In DNA form, the CDR3 reads TGTGCCAGCAGTTTACGGCTGAGTAGTTCACTTAACTATGGCTACACCTTC.

The chain combines TRBV10-1 with TRBJ1-2; no reliable D call. Looked up from germline, CDR1 is WNHNN and CDR2 is SYGVQD (reference sequence). Trimming took off 3 bases at V and 0 bases at J, with 5 bases between the two ends. CDR3 length: 13 amino acids. The CDR3 loop is CASSDQANYGYTF. In nucleotides, the CDR3 is TGCGCCAGCAGTGACCAAGCTAACTATGGCTACACCTTC.

V usage is TRBV6-2 or TRBV6-3 and J usage is TRBJ2-7; 8 bases fit TRBD1. CDR3 length: 14 amino acids. Germline CDR1 reads MNHEY; CDR2 reads SVGEGT. V shed 5 bases, J shed 5 bases, and the junction held 8 bases outside the gene matches. The DNA of the CDR3 is TGTGCCAGCAGTCCCCGGACAGGGTACCACGAGCAGTACTTC. Residues: CASSPRTGYHEQYF.

The sample holds a few counts of this clonotype. The chain is built from TRBV4-1 and TRBJ2-2, with D possibly TRBD2 on 5 matching bases. The CDR3 is 15 residues long. Looked up from germline, CDR1 is MGHRA and CDR2 is YSYEKL. V shed 0 bases and J shed 1 base, with 6 bases lying between them. CDR3 bases: TGCGCCAGCAGCCAAGATGAGGGGAACACCGGGGAGCTGTTTTTT. It encodes CASSQDEGNTGELFF.

Many counts were recorded for this clonotype. The V and J genes are TRBV7-2 and TRBJ1-1; D is unresolved. Germline CDR1 reads SGHTA; CDR2 reads FQGNSA. CDR3 size: 13 residues. V was shortened by 0 bases and J by 5 bases, with 7 bases between the two germline ends. CDR3 sequence (DNA): TGTGCCAGCAGCTTAGCAGGGCGAACTGAAGCTTTCTTT. This encodes CASSLAGRTEAFF.

This CDR3 reads CASSALTQTNYGYTF. CDR3 DNA sequence: TGTGCCAGCAGCGCGCTGACACAGACTAACTATGGCTACACCTTC. The genes are TRBV9 and TRBJ1-2; D unclear. Germline loops: CDR1 SGDLS, CDR2 YYNGEE. CDR3 length: 15 amino acids. V lost 3 bases and J lost 0, with 12 bases in between.

This rearrangement joins TRBV7-9 to TRBJ2-3; D gene unclear. The CDR3 is 14 amino acids. Germline values: CDR1 SEHNR, CDR2 FQNEAQ (reference sequence). Trimming shortened V by 5 bases and J by 0 bases, and 9 bases separated the two germline ends. The CDR3 protein is CASSQAVSTDTQYF. The CDR3 DNA sequence: TGTGCCAGCAGCCAGGCAGTTAGCACAGATACGCAGTATTTT.

This rearrangement joins TRBV3-1 to TRBJ2-1, with TRBD2 identical over 8 bases. The germline gives CDR1 LGHDT, CDR2 YNNKEL (reference sequence). J was trimmed by 3 bases and V by 0 bases; bases with no gene match: 1. The CDR3 spans 15 residues. The CDR3, as DNA: TGTGCCAGCAGCCAAGATGGGACTAGCTACAATGAGCAGTTCTTC. Translation: CASSQDGTSYNEQFF.

This clonotype was seen many times. The chain joins TRBV7-9 to TRBJ2-1; 12 nucleotides align to TRBD2. Losses at the gene ends were 10 bases for V and 0 bases for J; bases not matched to a gene: 13. The germline V gene has CDR1 SEHNR and CDR2 FQNEAQ (reference sequence). The CDR3 runs to 18 residues. CDR3 sequence: CATSRILAGGFSYNEQFF. The CDR3 region has the DNA TGTGCCACCTCCAGAATACTAGCGGGGGGCTTCTCCTACAATGAGCAGTTCTTC.